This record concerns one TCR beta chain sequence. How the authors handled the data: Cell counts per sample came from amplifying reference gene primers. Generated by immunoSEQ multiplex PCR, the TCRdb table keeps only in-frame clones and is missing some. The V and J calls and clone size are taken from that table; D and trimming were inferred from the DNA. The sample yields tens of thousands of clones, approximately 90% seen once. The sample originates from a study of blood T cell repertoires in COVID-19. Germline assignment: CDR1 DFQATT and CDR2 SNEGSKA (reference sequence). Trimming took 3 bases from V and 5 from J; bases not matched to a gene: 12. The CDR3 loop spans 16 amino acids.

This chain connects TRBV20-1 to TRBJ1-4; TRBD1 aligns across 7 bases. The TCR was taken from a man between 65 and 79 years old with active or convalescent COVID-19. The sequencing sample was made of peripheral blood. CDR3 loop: CSASLEGALGNEKLFF. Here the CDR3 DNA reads TGCAGTGCTAGTTTGGAGGGGGCGCTTGGAAATGAAAAACTGTTTTTT.